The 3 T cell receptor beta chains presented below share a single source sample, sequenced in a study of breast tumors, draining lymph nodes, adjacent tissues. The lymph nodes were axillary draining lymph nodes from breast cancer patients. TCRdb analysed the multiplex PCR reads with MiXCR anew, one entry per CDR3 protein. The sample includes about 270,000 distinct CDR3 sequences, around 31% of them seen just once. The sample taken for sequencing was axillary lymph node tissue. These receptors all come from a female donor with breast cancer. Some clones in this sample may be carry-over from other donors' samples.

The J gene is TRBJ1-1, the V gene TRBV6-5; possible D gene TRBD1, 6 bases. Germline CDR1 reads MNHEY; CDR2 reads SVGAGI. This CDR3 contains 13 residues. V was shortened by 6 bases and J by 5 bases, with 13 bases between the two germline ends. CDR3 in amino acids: CASSRGAGTEAFF. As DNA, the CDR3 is TGTGCCAGCAGCAGGGGTGCTGGGACTGAAGCTTTCTTT.

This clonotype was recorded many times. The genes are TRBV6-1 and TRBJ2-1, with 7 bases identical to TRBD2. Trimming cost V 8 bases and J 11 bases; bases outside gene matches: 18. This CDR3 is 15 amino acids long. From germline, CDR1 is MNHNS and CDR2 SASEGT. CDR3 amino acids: CASGGALGLAEKQFF. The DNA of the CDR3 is TGTGCCAGCGGGGGAGCACTGGGGCTAGCGGAAAAGCAGTTCTTC.

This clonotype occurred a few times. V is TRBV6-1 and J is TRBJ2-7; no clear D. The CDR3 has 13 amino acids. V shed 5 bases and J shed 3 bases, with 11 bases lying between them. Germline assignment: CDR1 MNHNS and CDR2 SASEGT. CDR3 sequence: CASSSSHYYEQYF. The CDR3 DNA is TGTGCCAGCAGTTCGTCACATTACTACGAGCAGTACTTC.